The 22 T cell receptor beta chains given below trace back to one sample, sequenced in a study of blood T cell repertoires in COVID-19. Profiled with immunoSEQ multiplex PCR; TCRdb holds only in-frame clones, not every one. The sample consists of under 150,000 clones, approximately 80% of them appearing once. Material: PBMCs or T cells enriched from blood (not recorded which). The receptors were sampled from a man over 45 in a cohort exposed to, infected with or recovered from COVID-19 (not recorded which).

The gene calls are TRBV12-5 and TRBJ2-3; D unresolved. With 0 bases removed from V and 4 bases from J, the gap between germline ends came to 14 bases. This CDR3 is 16 amino acids long. The germline V gene has CDR1 LGHNT and CDR2 FRNRAP. CDR3 DNA sequence: TGTGCTAGTGGTTTGGTATTGGCTTCCCTCCCAGATACGCAGTATTTT. Protein product: CASGLVLASLPDTQYF.

The J gene is TRBJ1-4, the V gene TRBV11-2; D possibly corresponds to TRBD1 (6 bases). The CDR3 length is 17 residues. Germline V CDR1 and CDR2: SGHAT, FQNNGV. Trimming left V 3 bases short and J 7 bases short, with 21 bases between. CDR3 nucleotide sequence: TGTGCCAGCAGCTTGGGCTGGGGTGAGGGGGTTGGTGAAAAACTGTTTTTT. It encodes CASSLGWGEGVGEKLFF.

The rearrangement joins TRBV19 to TRBJ2-7, with 8 bases matching TRBD1. The CDR3 is 15 amino acids. CDR1 and CDR2 (germline): LNHDA, SQIVND (reference sequence). V was pared by 4 bases and J by 5 bases, with 10 bases of the junction left unmatched. CDR3 region: CASSTRTGGRNEQYF. The CDR3 DNA reads TGTGCCAGTAGTACACGAACAGGGGGTAGGAACGAGCAGTACTTC.

This clone was picked up one time. The chain uses TRBV4-1 and TRBJ2-7; 7 positions agree with TRBD1. V was pared by 3 bases and J by 3 bases, with 8 bases of the junction left unmatched. This CDR3 comprises 15 residues. Germline V CDR1 and CDR2: MGHRA, YSYEKL. CDR3 sequence (DNA): TGCGCCAGCAGCCACTCAGGACAGGCTCGCTACGAGCAGTACTTC. It specifies CASSHSGQARYEQYF.

The chain recombines TRBV27 with TRBJ2-7; possibly TRBD1 for D (5 bases). The germline CDR1 and CDR2 sequences are MNHEY and SMNVEV (reference sequence). The CDR3 length is 13 residues. V was trimmed by 8 bases and J by 3 bases, leaving 14 bases between them. The CDR3 DNA sequence: TGTGCCAGCGCATTGGACATCCTCTACGAGCAGTACTTC. It yields the protein CASALDILYEQYF.

Comments on this clone: This sample also contains other DNA sequences that code for the same CDR3. The chain uses TRBV18 and TRBJ1-6; possibly TRBD1 for D (6 bases). The CDR3 length is 14 residues. The germline V gene encodes CDR1 KGHSH and CDR2 LQKENI. The V and J ends lost 3 bases and 7 bases respectively, with 10 bases between them. The CDR3 here is CASSPARGNSPLHF. The CDR3 coding sequence is TGTGCCAGCTCACCGGCCAGGGGAAATTCACCCCTCCACTTT. The entire variable domain, with the rest obtained from reference TRBV18 and TRBJ1-6, is as follows: NAGVMQNPRHLVRRRGQEARLRCSPMKGHSHVYWYRQLPEEGLKFMVYLQKENIIDESGMPKERFSAEFPKEGPSILRIQQVVRGDSAAYFCASSPARGNSPLHFGNGTRLTVT.

V and J are TRBV10-3 and TRBJ2-1, with 8 bases matching TRBD1. The ends lost 2 bases at V and 8 bases at J; junction bases unmatched: 8. This CDR3 is 15 amino acids long. The V gene's germline CDR1 is ENHRY and CDR2 SYGVKD. The CDR3 DNA reads TGTGCCATCAGTGAGAGGCAGGGGGCTGGGGATGAGCAGTTCTTC. Encoded protein: CAISERQGAGDEQFF.

The V and J genes are TRBV7-9 and TRBJ2-6; D possibly corresponds to TRBD1 (5 bases). V was clipped by 7 bases and J by 4 bases, with 11 bases between them. Germline V gene lookup returns CDR1 SEHNR and CDR2 FQNEAQ (reference sequence). The CDR3 contains 14 residues. The CDR3 bases are TGTGCCAGCATCCCAGGGTCCGGGGCCAACGTCCTGACTTTC. Protein: CASIPGSGANVLTF.

The chain couples TRBV12-5 to TRBJ1-1, with 8 bases that match TRBD1. There are 17 residues in the CDR3. The germline gives CDR1 LGHNT, CDR2 FRNRAP. V trimming: 0 bases; J trimming: 3 bases; junction bases outside the gene matches: 9. CDR3 loop: CASGLVGRGLSDTEAFF. In DNA, the CDR3 is TGTGCTAGTGGTTTGGTTGGCAGGGGGCTCTCTGACACTGAAGCTTTCTTT.

The rearrangement links TRBV5-4 to TRBJ2-2; D gene unclear. Between the trimmed V and J ends, which lost 4 bases and 7 bases, there was a span of 20 bases. Germline CDR1 reads SGHNT; CDR2 reads YYREEE (reference sequence). The CDR3 consists of 16 residues. CDR3 protein: CASSAPREAWSGELFF. CDR3 DNA: TGTGCCAGCAGCGCGCCTCGTGAAGCGTGGAGCGGGGAGCTGTTTTTT.

The count of this clone is one. V is TRBV7-2 and J is TRBJ2-7, with 7 bases fitting TRBD1. The CDR3 spans 15 residues. CDR1 is SGHTA and CDR2 is FQGNSA in the germline V gene. After removal of 1 base from V and 5 bases from J, the junction contained 8 bases not matched to a gene. CDR3 protein: CASSLEQAGGNEQYF. The CDR3 bases are TGTGCCAGCAGCTTAGAGCAGGCAGGGGGAAACGAGCAGTACTTC.

The rearrangement joins TRBV11-2 to TRBJ2-1, with 9 nucleotides matching TRBD2. From germline, CDR1 is SGHAT and CDR2 FQNNGV. The CDR3 consists of 15 residues. Trimming removed 3 bases from V and 2 bases from J; junction bases left unmatched: 2. For the CDR3, the DNA is TGTGCCAGCAGCTTCGGCGGGAGGGCCTACAATGAGCAGTTCTTC. The encoded protein is CASSFGGRAYNEQFF.

The gene calls are TRBV25-1 and TRBJ1-1; D is possibly TRBD1 (5 bases). Between the trimmed V and J ends, which lost 7 bases and 4 bases, there was a span of 16 bases. The CDR3 consists of 14 residues. CDR1 MGHDK and CDR2 SYGVNS come from the germline V gene. CDR3 protein: CASTYAGGGTEAFF. The CDR3 region has the DNA TGTGCCAGCACCTATGCGGGGGGTGGCACTGAAGCTTTCTTT.

The CDR3 sequence: CASSYSGGGDEQYF. In nucleotides, the CDR3 is TGTGCCAGCAGTTACTCGGGGGGGGGAGACGAGCAGTACTTC. The chain couples TRBV6-5 to TRBJ2-7, with 7 bases fitting TRBD2. CDR3 size: 14 residues. V shed 0 bases, J shed 5 bases, and the junction held 4 bases outside the gene matches. The germline gives CDR1 MNHEY, CDR2 SVGAGI.

CDR3 coding DNA: TGTGCCTGGAGTGTGGACATACGCAATCAGCCCCAGCATTTT. Translation: CAWSVDIRNQPQHF. The chain recombines TRBV30 with TRBJ1-5; a weak D match, TRBD1 (5 bases). The CDR3 has 14 residues. V shed 0 bases and J shed 2 bases, with 8 bases lying between them. CDR1 is GTSNPN, CDR2 SVGIG, per germline (reference sequence).

This clone showed up just a few times. The chain combines TRBV6-6 with TRBJ1-5, with TRBD1 matching 12 bases. This CDR3 region has 17 residues. CDR1 is MNHNY, CDR2 SVGAGI, per germline (reference sequence). V was clipped by 5 bases and J by 4 bases; unmatched bases: 9. The CDR3 DNA follows: TGTGCCAGCAGTCCACGGGGGACAGGGGGCCTTAATCAGCCCCAGCATTTT. Residues: CASSPRGTGGLNQPQHF.

The rearrangement uses TRBV7-2 and TRBJ1-4, with 10 positions matching TRBD1. Germline V CDR1 and CDR2: SGHTA, FQGNSA. CDR3 size: 14 residues. V dropped 5 bases and J dropped 10; count of bases not matched to a gene: 7. For the CDR3, the DNA is TGTGCCAGCAGCGTAGGGACAGGGGAAGTAAAACTGTTTTTT. Translated, it gives CASSVGTGEVKLFF.

The chain joins TRBV9 to TRBJ2-3, with TRBD2 identical over 8 bases. Germline V gives CDR1 SGDLS, CDR2 YYNGEE. CDR3 length equals 16 residues. V was clipped by 2 bases and J by 2 bases; unmatched bases: 7. Here the CDR3 DNA reads TGTGCCAGCAGCGTGACCGGGACTAGTACCACAGATACGCAGTATTTT. Translated: CASSVTGTSTTDTQYF.

As DNA, the CDR3 is TGTGCCAGCAGATATACCAAGACAGGGGCTTGGGAGACCCAGTACTTC. Encoded protein: CASRYTKTGAWETQYF. The rearrangement links TRBV6-6 to TRBJ2-5; TRBD1 matches at 8 bases. There are 16 residues in the CDR3. J lost 5 bases, V lost 6 bases, and 14 bases had no gene match. From germline, CDR1 is MNHNY and CDR2 SVGAGI (reference sequence).

The rearrangement joins TRBV7-2 to TRBJ1-1, with D possibly TRBD1 on 6 matching bases. The CDR3 is 15 residues long. V lost 6 bases to trimming and J lost 0 bases, with 14 bases between them. Germline loops: CDR1 SGHTA, CDR2 FQGNSA. The CDR3 sequence: CASRRATGVNTEAFF. In DNA form, the CDR3 reads TGTGCCAGCAGACGGGCGACAGGAGTGAACACTGAAGCTTTCTTT.

This clone came up once. The V and J genes are TRBV3-1 (or the pseudogene TRBV3-2) and TRBJ2-5, with 9 bases fitting TRBD2. Germline CDR1 and CDR2: LGHDT and YNNKEL (reference sequence). V gave up 4 bases and J gave up 5 bases; unmatched junction bases: 14. The CDR3 is made up of 17 amino acids. CDR3 protein: CASSPVSVAGVQETQYF. As DNA, the CDR3 is TGTGCCAGCAGCCCCGTGTCGGTAGCGGGGGTTCAGGAGACCCAGTACTTC.

The gene calls are TRBV11-2 and TRBJ1-1, with 9 nucleotides matching TRBD1. V shed 3 bases and J 3 bases; nucleotides not matched to a gene: 2. The CDR3 has 14 amino acids. Germline V gene sequence: CDR1 SGHAT, CDR2 FQNNGV. Here the CDR3 DNA reads TGTGCCAGCAGCTTCCGGGACAGGGACACTGAAGCTTTCTTT. The encoded protein is CASSFRDRDTEAFF.